This T cell receptor (beta chain) originates from a study of T cell changes during pregnancy in multiple sclerosis. The CDR3 runs 14 residues. The germline V gene has CDR1 SQVTM and CDR2 ANQGSEA. A note on this clone: At one of its ends the junction is not consistent with the germline gene, which may arise from a read error.

The assay was immunoSEQ multiplex PCR, and TCRdb's table has in-frame clones only and misses some. Here the sample spans about 57,000 clones, about 85% being singletons. The specimen was CD4+ T cells from peripheral blood mononuclear cells, collected in the third trimester of pregnancy. This sequence was found in a female donor with multiple sclerosis, enrolled in a pregnancy study. The chain employs TRBV29-1 and TRBJ2-5; a weak D match, TRBD2 (5 bases). CDR3 residues: CSVGVSPLGETQYF. CDR3 coding DNA: TGCAGCGTTGGTGTCAGCCCCCTGGGAGAGACCCAATACTTC.